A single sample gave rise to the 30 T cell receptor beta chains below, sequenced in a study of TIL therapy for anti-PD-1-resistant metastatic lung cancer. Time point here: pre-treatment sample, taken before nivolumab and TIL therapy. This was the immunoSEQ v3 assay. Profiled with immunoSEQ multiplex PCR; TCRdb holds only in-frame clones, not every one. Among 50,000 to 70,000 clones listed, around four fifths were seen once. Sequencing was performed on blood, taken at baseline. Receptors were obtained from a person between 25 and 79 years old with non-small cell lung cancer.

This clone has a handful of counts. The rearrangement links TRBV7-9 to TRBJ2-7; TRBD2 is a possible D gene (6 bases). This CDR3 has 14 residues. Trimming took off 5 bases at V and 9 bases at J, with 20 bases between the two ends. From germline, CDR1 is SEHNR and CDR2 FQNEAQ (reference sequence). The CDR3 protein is CASSPGTRTTRQYF. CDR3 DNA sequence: TGTGCCAGCAGCCCCGGGACTCGTACTACGAGGCAGTACTTC. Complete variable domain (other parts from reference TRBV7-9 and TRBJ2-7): DTGVSQNPRHKITKRGQNVTFRCDPISEHNRLYWYRQTLGQGPEFLTYFQNEAQLEKSRLLSDRFSAERPKGSFSTLEIQRTEQGDSAMYLCASSPGTRTTRQYFGPGTRLTVT.

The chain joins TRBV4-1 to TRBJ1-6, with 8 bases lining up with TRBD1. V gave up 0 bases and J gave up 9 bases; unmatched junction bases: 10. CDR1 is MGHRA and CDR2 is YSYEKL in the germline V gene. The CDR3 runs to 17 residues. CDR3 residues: CASSQEPVYGQGSPLHF. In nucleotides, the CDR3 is TGCGCCAGCAGCCAAGAGCCCGTTTATGGACAGGGTTCACCCCTCCACTTT.

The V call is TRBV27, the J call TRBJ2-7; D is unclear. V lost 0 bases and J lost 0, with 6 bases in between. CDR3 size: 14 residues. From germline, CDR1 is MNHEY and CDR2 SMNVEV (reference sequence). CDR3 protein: CASSLSPGSYEQYF. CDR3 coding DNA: TGTGCCAGCAGTTTATCCCCCGGCTCCTACGAGCAGTACTTC.

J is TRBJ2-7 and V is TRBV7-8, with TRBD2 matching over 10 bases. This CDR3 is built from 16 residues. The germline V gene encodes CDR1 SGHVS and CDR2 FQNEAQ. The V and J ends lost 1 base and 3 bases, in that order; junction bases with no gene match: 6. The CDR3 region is CASSLGGLAVGYEQYF. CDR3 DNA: TGTGCCAGCAGCTTAGGAGGACTAGCGGTGGGCTACGAGCAGTACTTC.

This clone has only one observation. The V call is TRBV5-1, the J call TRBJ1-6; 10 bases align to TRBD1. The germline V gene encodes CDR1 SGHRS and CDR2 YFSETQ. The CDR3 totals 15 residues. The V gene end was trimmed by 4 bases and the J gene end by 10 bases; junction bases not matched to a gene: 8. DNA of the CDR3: TGCGCCAGCAGCGGGGACGACAGGGGGCACTCACCCCTCCACTTT. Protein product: CASSGDDRGHSPLHF.

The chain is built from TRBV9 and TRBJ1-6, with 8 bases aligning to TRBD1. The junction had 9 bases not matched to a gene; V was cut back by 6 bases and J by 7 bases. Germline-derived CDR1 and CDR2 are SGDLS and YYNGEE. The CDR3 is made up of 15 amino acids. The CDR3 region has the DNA TGTGCCAGCACACCCACGGGACAGGTCAATTCACCCCTCCACTTT. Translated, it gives CASTPTGQVNSPLHF.

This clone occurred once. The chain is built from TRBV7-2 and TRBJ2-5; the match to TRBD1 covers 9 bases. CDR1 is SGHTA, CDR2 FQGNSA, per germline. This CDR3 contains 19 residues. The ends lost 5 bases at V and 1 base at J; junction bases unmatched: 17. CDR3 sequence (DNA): TGTGCCAGCAGCCCTAGGGTTAGGGACAGGGAGATTTTCCAAGAGACCCAGTACTTC. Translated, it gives CASSPRVRDREIFQETQYF.

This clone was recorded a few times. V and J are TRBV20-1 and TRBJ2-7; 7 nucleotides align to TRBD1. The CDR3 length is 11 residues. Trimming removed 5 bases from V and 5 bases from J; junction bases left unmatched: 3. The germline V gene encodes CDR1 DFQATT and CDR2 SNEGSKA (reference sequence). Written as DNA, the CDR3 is TGCAGTGCTGCACAGGGGAACGAGCAGTACTTC. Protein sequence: CSAAQGNEQYF.

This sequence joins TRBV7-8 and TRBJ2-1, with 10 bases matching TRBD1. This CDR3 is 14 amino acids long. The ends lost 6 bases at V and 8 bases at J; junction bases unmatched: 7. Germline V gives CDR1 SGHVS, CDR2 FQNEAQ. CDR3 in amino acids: CASRGQGVSDEQFF. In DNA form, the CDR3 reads TGTGCCAGCAGAGGACAGGGGGTTTCGGATGAGCAGTTCTTC.

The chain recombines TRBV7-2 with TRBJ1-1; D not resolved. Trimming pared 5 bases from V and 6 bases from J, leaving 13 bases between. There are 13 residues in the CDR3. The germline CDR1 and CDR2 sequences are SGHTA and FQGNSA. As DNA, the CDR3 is TGTGCCAGCAGCCCAACCCCTTTGTCTGAAGCTTTCTTT. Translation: CASSPTPLSEAFF.

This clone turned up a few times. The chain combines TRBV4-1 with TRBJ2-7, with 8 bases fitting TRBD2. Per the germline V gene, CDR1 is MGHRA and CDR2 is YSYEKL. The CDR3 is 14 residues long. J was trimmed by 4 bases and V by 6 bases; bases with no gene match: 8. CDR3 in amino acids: CASSLRGGGYEQYF. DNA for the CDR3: TGCGCCAGCAGTCTCCGGGGGGGCGGGTACGAGCAGTACTTC.

The CDR3 protein is CASSAGEHTQYF. CDR3 DNA: TGCGCCAGCAGCGCGGGGGAACATACGCAGTATTTT. This chain links TRBV5-1 with TRBJ2-3; TRBD2 matches 7 bases. In germline, CDR1 is SGHRS, CDR2 YFSETQ. The CDR3 is 12 amino acids. The J segment lost 7 bases and the V segment lost 4 bases, leaving 3 bases of the junction unmatched.

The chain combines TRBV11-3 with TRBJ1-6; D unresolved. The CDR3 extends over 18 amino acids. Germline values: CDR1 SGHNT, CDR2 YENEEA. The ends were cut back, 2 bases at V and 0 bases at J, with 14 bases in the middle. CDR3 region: CASSLFVGSSSYNSPLHF. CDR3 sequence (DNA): TGTGCCAGCAGCTTATTCGTCGGGTCTAGCTCCTATAATTCACCCCTCCACTTT.

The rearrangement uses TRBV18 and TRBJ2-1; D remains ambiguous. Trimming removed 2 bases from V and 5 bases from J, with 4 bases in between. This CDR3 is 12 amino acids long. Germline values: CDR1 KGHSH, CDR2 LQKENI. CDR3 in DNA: TGTGCCAGCTCACCATTTCACAATGAGCAGTTCTTC. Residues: CASSPFHNEQFF.

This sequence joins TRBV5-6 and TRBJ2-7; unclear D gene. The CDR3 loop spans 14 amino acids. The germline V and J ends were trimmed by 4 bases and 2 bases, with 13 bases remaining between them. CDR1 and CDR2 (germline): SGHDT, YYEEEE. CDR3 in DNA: TGTGCCAGCAGCGGAAGAGGACGGGCCTACGAGCAGTACTTC. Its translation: CASSGRGRAYEQYF.

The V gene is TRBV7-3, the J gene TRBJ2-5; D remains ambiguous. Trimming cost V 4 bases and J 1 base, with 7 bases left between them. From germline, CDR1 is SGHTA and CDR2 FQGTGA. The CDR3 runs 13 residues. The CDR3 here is CASSYTVQETQYF. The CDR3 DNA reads TGTGCCAGCAGCTACACAGTCCAAGAGACCCAGTACTTC. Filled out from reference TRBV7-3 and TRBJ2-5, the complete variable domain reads GAGVSQTPSNKVTEKGKYVELRCDPISGHTALYWYRQSLGQGPEFLIYFQGTGAADDSGLPNDRFFAVRPEGSVSTLKIQRTERGDSAVYLCASSYTVQETQYFGPGTRLLVL.

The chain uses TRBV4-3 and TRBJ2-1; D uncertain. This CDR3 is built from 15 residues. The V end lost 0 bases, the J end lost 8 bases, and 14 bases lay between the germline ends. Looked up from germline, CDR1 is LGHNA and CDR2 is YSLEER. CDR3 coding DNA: TGCGCCAGCAGCCAAGAGGCCCCCCGGAACGATGAGCAGTTCTTC. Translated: CASSQEAPRNDEQFF.

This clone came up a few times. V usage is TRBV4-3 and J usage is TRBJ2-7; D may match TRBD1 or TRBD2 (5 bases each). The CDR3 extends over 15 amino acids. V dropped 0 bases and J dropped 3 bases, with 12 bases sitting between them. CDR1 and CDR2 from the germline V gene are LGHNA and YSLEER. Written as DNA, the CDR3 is TGCGCCAGCAGCCAAGAAACCGGGGCCCACTACGAGCAGTACTTC. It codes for CASSQETGAHYEQYF.

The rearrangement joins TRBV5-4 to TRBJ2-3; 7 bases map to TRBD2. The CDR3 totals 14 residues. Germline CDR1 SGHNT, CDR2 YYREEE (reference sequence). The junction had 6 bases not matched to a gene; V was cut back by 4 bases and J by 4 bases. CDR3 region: CASSPRTSPDTQYF. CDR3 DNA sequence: TGTGCCAGCAGCCCACGGACTAGTCCAGATACGCAGTATTTT. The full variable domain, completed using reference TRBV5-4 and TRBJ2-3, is ETGVTQSPTHLIKTRGQQVTLRCSSQSGHNTVSWYQQALGQGPQFIFQYYREEENGRGNFPPRFSGLQFPNYSSELNVNALELDDSALYLCASSPRTSPDTQYFGPGTRLTVL.

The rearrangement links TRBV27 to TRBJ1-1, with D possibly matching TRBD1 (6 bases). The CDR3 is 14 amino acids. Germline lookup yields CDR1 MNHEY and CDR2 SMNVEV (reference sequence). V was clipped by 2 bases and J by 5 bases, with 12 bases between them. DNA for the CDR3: TGTGCCAGCAGTTTACTCCAAGGGGGAACTGAAGCTTTCTTT. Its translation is CASSLLQGGTEAFF.

The CDR3 loop is CASSQVLAGGPADTQYF. Here the CDR3 DNA reads TGTGCCAGCAGCCAAGTCCTAGCGGGGGGGCCCGCAGATACGCAGTATTTT. The chain uses TRBV4-2 and TRBJ2-3, with 12 bases fitting TRBD2. This CDR3 region has 17 residues. The germline V gene encodes CDR1 LGHNA and CDR2 YNFKEQ. Trimming removed 1 base from V and 4 bases from J; junction bases left unmatched: 6.

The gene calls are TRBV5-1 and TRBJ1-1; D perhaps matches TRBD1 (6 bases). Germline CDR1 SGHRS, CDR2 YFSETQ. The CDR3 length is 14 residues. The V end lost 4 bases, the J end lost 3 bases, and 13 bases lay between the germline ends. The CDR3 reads CASSPGGQHTEAFF. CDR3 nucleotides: TGCGCCAGCAGCCCGGGGGGGCAGCACACTGAAGCTTTCTTT.

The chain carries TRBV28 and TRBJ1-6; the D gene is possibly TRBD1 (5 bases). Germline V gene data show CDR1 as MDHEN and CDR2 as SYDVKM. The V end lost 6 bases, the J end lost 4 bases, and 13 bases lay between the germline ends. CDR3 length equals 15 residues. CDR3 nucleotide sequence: TGTGCCAGCAGCTTTGCCGGACATTATAATTCACCCCTCCACTTT. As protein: CASSFAGHYNSPLHF.

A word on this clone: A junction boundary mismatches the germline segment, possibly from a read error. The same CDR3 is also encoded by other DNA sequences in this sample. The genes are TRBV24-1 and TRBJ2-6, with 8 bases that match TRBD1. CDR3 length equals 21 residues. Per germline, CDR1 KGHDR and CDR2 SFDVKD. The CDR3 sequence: CATSVTPGQGQGSSGANVLTF. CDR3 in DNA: TGTGCCACCAGTGTCACACCCGGACAGGGACAAGGATCCTCTGGGGCCAACGTCCTAACTTTC.

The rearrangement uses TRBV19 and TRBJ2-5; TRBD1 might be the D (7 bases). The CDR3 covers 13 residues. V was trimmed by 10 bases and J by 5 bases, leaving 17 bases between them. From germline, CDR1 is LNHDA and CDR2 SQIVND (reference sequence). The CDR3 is CATTSTGRETQYF. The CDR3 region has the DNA TGTGCCACAACTTCGACAGGGAGGGAGACCCAGTACTTC.

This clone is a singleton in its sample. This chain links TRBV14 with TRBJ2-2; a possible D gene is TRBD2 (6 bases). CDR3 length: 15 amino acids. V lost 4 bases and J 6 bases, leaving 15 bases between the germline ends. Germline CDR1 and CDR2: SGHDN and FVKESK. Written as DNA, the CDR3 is TGTGCCAGCAGCCTCGGACGGGGGATTGCCGGGGAGCTGTTTTTT. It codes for CASSLGRGIAGELFF.

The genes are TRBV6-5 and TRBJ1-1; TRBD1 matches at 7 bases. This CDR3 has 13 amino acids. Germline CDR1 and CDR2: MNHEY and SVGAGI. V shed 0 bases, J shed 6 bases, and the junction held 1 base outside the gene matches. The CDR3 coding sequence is TGTGCCAGCAGTTACTCCCAGGGGGCTGAAGCTTTCTTT. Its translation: CASSYSQGAEAFF.

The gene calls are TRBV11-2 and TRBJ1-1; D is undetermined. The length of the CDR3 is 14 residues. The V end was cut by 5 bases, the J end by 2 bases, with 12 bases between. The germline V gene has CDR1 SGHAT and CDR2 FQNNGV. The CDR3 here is CASSPTTRNTEAFF. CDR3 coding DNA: TGTGCCAGCAGCCCAACGACGAGAAACACTGAAGCTTTCTTT.

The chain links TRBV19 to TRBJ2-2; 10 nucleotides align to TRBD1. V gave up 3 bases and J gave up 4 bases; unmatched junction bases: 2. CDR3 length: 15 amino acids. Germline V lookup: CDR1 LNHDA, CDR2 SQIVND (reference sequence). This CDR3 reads CASSIRDRGTGELFF. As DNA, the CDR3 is TGTGCCAGTAGTATTAGGGACAGGGGCACCGGGGAGCTGTTTTTT.

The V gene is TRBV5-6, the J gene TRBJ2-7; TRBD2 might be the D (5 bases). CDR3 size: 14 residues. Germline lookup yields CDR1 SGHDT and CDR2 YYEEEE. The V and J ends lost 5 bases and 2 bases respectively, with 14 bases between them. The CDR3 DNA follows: TGTGCCAGCAGTTCTTTCTCCGGGACCTACGAGCAGTACTTC. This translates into CASSSFSGTYEQYF.